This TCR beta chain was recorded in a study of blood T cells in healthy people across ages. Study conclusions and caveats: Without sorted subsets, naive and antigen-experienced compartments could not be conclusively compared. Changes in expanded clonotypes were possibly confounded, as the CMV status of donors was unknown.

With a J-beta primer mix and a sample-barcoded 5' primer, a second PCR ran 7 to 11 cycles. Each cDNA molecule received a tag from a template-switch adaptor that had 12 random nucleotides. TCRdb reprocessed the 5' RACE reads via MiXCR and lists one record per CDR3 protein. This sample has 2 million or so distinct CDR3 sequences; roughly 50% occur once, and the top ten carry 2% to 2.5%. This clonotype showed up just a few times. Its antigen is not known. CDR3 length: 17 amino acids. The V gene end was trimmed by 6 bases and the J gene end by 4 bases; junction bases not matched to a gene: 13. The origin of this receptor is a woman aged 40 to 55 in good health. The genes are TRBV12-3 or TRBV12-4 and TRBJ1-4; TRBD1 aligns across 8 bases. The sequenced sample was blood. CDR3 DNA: TGTGCCAGCAGCCCCTCCGGGACAGGTCTTAGTAATGAAAAACTGTTTTTT. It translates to CASSPSGTGLSNEKLFF.